Each of the 5 T cell receptor beta chains below was sequenced from the same sample in a study of shared clonotypes between healthy human individuals. Using immunoSEQ multiplex PCR, the repertoire was profiled, and TCRdb retains in-frame clones only, with some absent. The sample has about 2.4 million clones; more than 85% are singletons. Sequenced material: naive CD4+ T cells from PBMCs. Described subset: CD45RA+ positively selected. Receptors originate from a man aged 18 to 35 in good health. Some clones in this sample may be carry-over from other donors' samples.

The chain couples TRBV5-4 to TRBJ2-1; 7 nucleotides agree with TRBD2. With 4 bases clipped from V and 0 bases from J, the junction kept 4 bases outside the gene matches. Germline CDR1 SGHNT, CDR2 YYREEE (reference sequence). This CDR3 contains 15 residues. CDR3 sequence: CASSPPGGSYNEQFF. The CDR3, as DNA: TGTGCCAGCAGCCCCCCGGGAGGCTCCTACAATGAGCAGTTCTTC.

J is TRBJ2-7 and V is TRBV28, with D maybe TRBD1 (5 bases). Germline CDR1 MDHEN, CDR2 SYDVKM. The germline V and J ends were trimmed by 8 bases and 0 bases, with 14 bases remaining between them. This CDR3 comprises 14 residues. CDR3 region: CASRKGGASYEQYF. The CDR3 region has the DNA TGTGCCAGCCGGAAGGGTGGGGCCTCCTACGAGCAGTACTTC.

The V and J genes are TRBV19 and TRBJ2-6; 9 nucleotides line up with TRBD1. Germline V gene data show CDR1 as LNHDA and CDR2 as SQIVND (reference sequence). J lost 0 bases, V lost 5 bases, and 5 bases had no gene match. The CDR3 extends over 17 amino acids. The CDR3 sequence: CASSPGQGVSGANVLTF. The CDR3, as DNA: TGTGCCAGTAGTCCGGGACAGGGAGTCTCTGGGGCCAACGTCCTGACTTTC.

The chain couples TRBV29-1 to TRBJ2-5; 11 nucleotides align to TRBD1. Trimming at V came to 6 bases and at J to 3 bases, leaving 3 bases not matched to a gene. There are 13 residues in the CDR3. Germline CDR1 reads SQVTM; CDR2 reads ANQGSEA. The CDR3 coding sequence is TGCAGCGTCTGGGACAGGGGGAAAGAGACCCAGTACTTC. It is translated as CSVWDRGKETQYF.

The chain links TRBV5-1 to TRBJ2-1; 7 bases align to TRBD1. The V and J ends lost 0 bases and 8 bases, in that order; junction bases with no gene match: 5. CDR3 length: 14 amino acids. Looked up from germline, CDR1 is SGHRS and CDR2 is YFSETQ. CDR3 sequence: CASSLDRGSHEQFF. CDR3 DNA: TGCGCCAGCAGCTTGGACAGGGGCTCCCATGAGCAGTTCTTC.